This is a list of T cell receptor beta chains from one sample in a study of blood T cell repertoires in COVID-19. TCRdb's copy holds only in-frame clones and misses some; the assay was immunoSEQ multiplex PCR. The profile shows 97,000 or so clones, about 91% of them singletons. Sequencing was performed on peripheral blood. The source of these receptors is a young man with acute or convalescent COVID-19. Both conserved end residues are part of each CDR3. A D gene is named only where the DNA matches it firmly. For some rows the clone size is stated as once, few or many, or as a class when expanded; others skip it.

NA | NA | TRBJ2-5 | TRBV19 | TGTGCCAGTAGTATAGGACTATTCACCCAGGGGATCACGACCCAGTACTTC | CASSIGLFTQGITTQYF
TRBD1 | NA | TRBJ2-7 | TRBV2 | TGTGCCAGCAGTCTCGACAGGGAAGGCGAGCAGTACTTC | CASSLDREGEQYF
TRBD1 | NA | TRBJ2-7 | TRBV30 | TGTGCCTTTCTGGGATCTAGACAGGGACACTACGAGCAGTACTTC | CAFLGSRQGHYEQYF
TRBD1 | NA | TRBJ1-1 | TRBV6-5 | TGTGCCAGCAGGATTTCGACAGGGTTGGTGGCTTTCTTT | CASRISTGLVAFF
TRBD1 | NA | TRBJ2-7 | TRBV7-6 | TGTGCCAGCAGCTTAGGACAGGGCCCTGTCTACGAGCAGTACTTC | CASSLGQGPVYEQYF
NA | NA | TRBJ2-5 | TRBV24-1 | TGTGCCACCAGTAAGGGGTCGGAGACCCAGTACTTC | CATSKGSETQYF
TRBD1 | NA | TRBJ1-2 | TRBV10-2 | TGCGCCAGCAGTGAAGACAGGGGGCTGGGCTACACCTTC | CASSEDRGLGYTF
TRBD1 | once | TRBJ1-4 | TRBV7-9 | TGTGCCAGCAGCTTAGCGTTCGGGACAGGGGGTGAAAAACTGTTTTTT | CASSLAFGTGGEKLFF
TRBD1 | NA | TRBJ2-1 | TRBV6-5 | TGTGCCAGCAGTTCCCGGACAGGAATTAAGCAGTTCTTC | CASSSRTGIKQFF
TRBD1 | NA | TRBJ2-3 | TRBV25-1 | TGTGCCAGCAGTACATGGGACAGACTCACAGATACGCAGTATTTT | CASSTWDRLTDTQYF
TRBD1 | NA | TRBJ1-5 | TRBV19 | TGTGCCAGTAGTATGGACAGGGTGCAGCCCCAGCATTTT | CASSMDRVQPQHF
NA | NA | TRBJ1-3 | TRBV3-1/TRBV3-2 | TGTGCCAGCAGCCTCCGTGCGGGGCTTATAAACACCATATATTTT | CASSLRAGLINTIYF
NA | NA | TRBJ2-5 | TRBV6-8 | TGTCCAGGACTCCAAGAGACCCAGTACTTC | CPGLQETQYF
NA | NA | TRBJ1-1 | TRBV7-8 | TGTGCCAGCATCGATCCGGGACTTCGAGCGGGGAACACTGAAGCTTTCTTT | CASIDPGLRAGNTEAFF
NA | few | TRBJ2-7 | TRBV10-1 | TGCGCCAGCAGTGAGTCGAACAGGACCTCCTACGAGCAGTACTTC | CASSESNRTSYEQYF
NA | NA | TRBJ1-1 | TRBV24-1 | TGTGCCACCAGTGACCCAGGGATGGACACTGAAGCTTTCTTT | CATSDPGMDTEAFF
NA | NA | TRBJ1-1 | TRBV10-2 | TGCGCCACCTCAACGGGGAACGGGAACACTGAAGCTTTCTTT | CATSTGNGNTEAFF
TRBD1 | NA | TRBJ1-1 | TRBV12-3/TRBV12-4 | TGTGCCAGCACCCGACAGGGAAACGAAGCTTTCTTT | CASTRQGNEAFF
NA | once | TRBJ2-1 | TRBV5-1 | TGCGCCAGCAGCCACATAACCCGGGGGAGCTCCTACAATGAGCAGTTCTTC | CASSHITRGSSYNEQFF
TRBD1 | NA | TRBJ1-1 | TRBV6-6 | TGTGCCAGCAGCGAAAGGACAGGGTCGAACACTGAAGCTTTCTTT | CASSERTGSNTEAFF
NA | NA | TRBJ2-6 | TRBV15 | TGTGCCACCAGCAGAGTAGTCGGGGAAGGGGCCAACGTCCTGACTTTC | CATSRVVGEGANVLTF
NA | NA | TRBJ2-7 | TRBV9 | TGTGCCAGCAGCGTAGACACCACCTCAACCGAGCAGTACTTC | CASSVDTTSTEQYF
TRBD1 | NA | TRBJ2-3 | TRBV10-1 | TGCGCCAGCAGTGAGTCCAAGGGACAGGGAAGCACAGATACGCAGTATTTT | CASSESKGQGSTDTQYF
TRBD1 | NA | TRBJ1-1 | TRBV7-2 | TGTGCCAGCAGCCCTAGGGGGGGCCCGACAGGGGTAACTGAAGCTTTCTTT | CASSPRGGPTGVTEAFF
TRBD1 | NA | TRBJ1-3 | TRBV7-8 | TGTGCCAGCAGCTTAGCTCCTTGGGCAGGGGGCACAGGAAACACCATATATTTT | CASSLAPWAGGTGNTIYF
NA | NA | TRBJ1-2 | TRBV14 | TGTGCCAGCAGCCAAGATGGGAGGCATCTCTATGGCTACACCTTC | CASSQDGRHLYGYTF
NA | NA | TRBJ1-5 | TRBV6-2/TRBV6-3 | TGTGCCAGCAGCCCTCAAAATCCCCAGGGGTATAGCAATCAGCCCCAGCATTTT | CASSPQNPQGYSNQPQHF
TRBD2 | NA | TRBJ2-1 | TRBV27 | TGTGCCAGCAGTTCGGCAGGACTAGCGGGAGGGCCTAGCTCCTACAATGAGCAGTTCTTC | CASSSAGLAGGPSSYNEQFF
TRBD1 | NA | TRBJ2-1 | TRBV5-1 | TGCGCCAGCAGCTTGGAGGGACAGGGATACAATGAGCAGTTCTTC | CASSLEGQGYNEQFF
NA | NA | TRBJ2-5 | TRBV1 | TGCACCAGCAGCCAAGTCTTCAGTAATTTAGAGACCCAGTACTTC | CTSSQVFSNLETQYF
TRBD1 | NA | TRBJ1-5 | TRBV6-6 | TGTGCCACCAGGGGGACAGGGGGCGATCAGCCCCAGCATTTT | CATRGTGGDQPQHF
TRBD1 | NA | TRBJ1-1 | TRBV5-1 | TGCGCCAGCAGCGCGCAAACAGGGGGCACTGAAGCTTTCTTT | CASSAQTGGTEAFF
TRBD1 | once | TRBJ1-1 | TRBV7-9 | TGTGCCAGCAGCTTGGAGACGGACAGGGGCGCTGAAGCTTTCTTT | CASSLETDRGAEAFF
NA | few | TRBJ2-3 | TRBV6-4 | TGTGCCAGCAGTGACTCGTCAGGGGGCACAGATACGCAGTATTTT | CASSDSSGGTDTQYF
NA | NA | TRBJ2-6 | TRBV27 | TGTGCCAGCACCCGGTCTGGGGCCAACGTCCTGACTTTC | CASTRSGANVLTF
NA | NA | TRBJ1-5 | TRBV24-1 | TGTGCCACCAGTGACGGGAACAATCAGCCCCAGCATTTT | CATSDGNNQPQHF
NA | NA | TRBJ2-7 | TRBV7-6 | TGTGCCAGCAGCTTAGCCGATGCTCCCAGCTACGAGCAGTACTTC | CASSLADAPSYEQYF
NA | NA | TRBJ1-6 | TRBV6-1 | TGTGCCAGCAGTGAAAAGGCAGGGAATCGATCACCCCTCCACTTT | CASSEKAGNRSPLHF
TRBD1 | NA | TRBJ1-3 | TRBV29-1 | TGCAGCGTTTCCGGGACAGGTACTGGAAACACCATATATTTT | CSVSGTGTGNTIYF